The source of this TCR beta chain is a study of blood T cell repertoires in COVID-19. Measured with immunoSEQ multiplex PCR; TCRdb has only the in-frame clones, and not every one. The repertoire holds about 140,000 clones, with 70% to 90% as singletons. The germline V gene encodes CDR1 MDHEN and CDR2 SYDVKM. The CDR3 runs 18 residues. Trimming took 2 bases from V and 3 from J, leaving 22 bases between them. Input material: peripheral blood. The rearrangement uses TRBV28 and TRBJ2-5, with a weak D call TRBD2 (5 bases). This clonotype was sampled from a woman aged 60 to 75 with acute or convalescent COVID-19. The CDR3 DNA reads as TGTGCCAGCAGTTTAGAGGGAATGAGGCTGGGGAGTGAAGAGACCCAGTACTTC. Encoded protein: CASSLEGMRLGSEETQYF.